This passage covers 32 T cell receptor beta chains from one sample sequenced in a study of T-cell memory formation after mild COVID-19. TCRdb itself ran the 5' RACE reads through MiXCR, one entry per CDR3 protein. The sample gives approximately 46,000 distinct CDR3 sequences, around 6.6% of which show up once; approximately 0.8% is in the top ten. Sequenced material: PBMCs or a T cell subset sorted from them (not recorded which). These receptors all stem from an adult who had mild COVID-19 (a few samples of this study predate the infection). Cell type and time point are not known.

This clonotype was seen a handful of times. J is TRBJ1-5 and V is TRBV18, with D possibly matching TRBD1 (5 bases). In germline, CDR1 is KGHSH, CDR2 LQKENI. Between the trimmed V and J ends, which lost 2 bases and 4 bases, there was a span of 12 bases. CDR3 length: 15 residues. CDR3 coding DNA: TGTGCCAGCTCACCAGGCAGGGTAGGGAATCAGCCCCAGCATTTT. It specifies CASSPGRVGNQPQHF.

This clonotype was counted at least ten times. The rearrangement joins TRBV7-9 to TRBJ2-7, with D hard to call. This CDR3 comprises 14 residues. The V and J ends lost 0 bases and 5 bases respectively, with 11 bases between them. Germline values: CDR1 SEHNR, CDR2 FQNEAQ (reference sequence). DNA for the CDR3: TGTGCCAGCAGCTTAGCGGGGTCTTGGGACGAGCAGTACTTC. Residues: CASSLAGSWDEQYF.

This clonotype was counted only a few times. The chain couples TRBV9 to TRBJ2-7; 9 nucleotides match TRBD2. With V trimmed by 8 bases and J by 0 bases, 6 bases remained unmatched. The CDR3 runs to 14 residues. Germline values: CDR1 SGDLS, CDR2 YYNGEE. The CDR3 region has the DNA TGTGCCAGTGCCTTTAGCGGGAGCTCCTACGAGCAGTACTTC. The encoded protein is CASAFSGSSYEQYF.

This clonotype was counted a few times. This clone may be a read error of a much larger clone one base away. V usage is TRBV7-2 and J usage is TRBJ2-5; D not resolved. Germline lookup yields CDR1 SGHTA and CDR2 FQGNSA. The CDR3 consists of 13 residues. The CDR3 region has the DNA TGTGCCAGCAGCTTAGCGGGTCAAGAGACCCATTACTTC. This codes for CASSLAGQETHYF. Using reference TRBV7-2 and TRBJ2-5 for the parts outside the CDR3, the full variable domain is GAGVSQSPSNKVTEKGKDVELRCDPISGHTALYWYRQSLGQGLEFLIYFQGNSAPDKSGLPSDRFSAERTGGSVSTLTIQRTQQEDSAVYLCASSLAGQETHYFGPGTRLLVL.

This clonotype was found many times. The gene calls are TRBV12-3 or TRBV12-4 and TRBJ1-2, with TRBD1 as a possible D gene (5 bases). The CDR3 runs to 13 residues. The V end lost 6 bases, the J end lost 8 bases, and 16 bases lay between the germline ends. The CDR3 loop reads CASSLGGGRGYTF. The CDR3 DNA follows: TGTGCCAGCAGCCTGGGGGGGGGTAGAGGCTACACCTTC.

This clonotype has a count of ten or more. The V gene is TRBV7-2, the J gene TRBJ2-1; a possible D gene is TRBD1 (5 bases). Looked up from germline, CDR1 is SGHTA and CDR2 is FQGNSA. V dropped 5 bases and J dropped 0 bases, with 8 bases sitting between them. The CDR3 covers 14 residues. The CDR3 nucleotides read TGTGCCAGCAGCCCCCAGGGCTCCTACAATGAGCAGTTCTTC. Protein product: CASSPQGSYNEQFF.

The CDR3 spells CASSQDSTANYGYTF. In nucleotides, the CDR3 is TGTGCCAGCAGCCAAGATTCTACAGCTAACTATGGCTACACCTTC. The V call is TRBV4-2, the J call TRBJ1-2, with D unclear. Deletions cut 0 bases from V and 0 bases from J, with 8 bases between. The CDR3 length is 15 residues. CDR1 and CDR2 from the germline V gene are LGHNA and YNFKEQ.

This clonotype was counted a few times. This chain uses TRBV9 with TRBJ1-3; D not resolved. V lost 3 bases and J 0 bases, leaving 16 bases between the germline ends. Per germline, CDR1 SGDLS and CDR2 YYNGEE. The CDR3 length is 17 residues. CDR3 residues: CASSAHAGSSSGNTIYF. Written as DNA, the CDR3 is TGTGCCAGCAGCGCGCATGCGGGGTCCTCCTCTGGAAACACCATATATTTT. Complete variable domain (other parts from reference TRBV9 and TRBJ1-3): DSGVTQTPKHLITATGQRVTLRCSPRSGDLSVYWYQQSLDQGLQFLIQYYNGEERAKGNILERFSAQQFPDLHSELNLSSLELGDSALYFCASSAHAGSSSGNTIYFGEGSWLTVV.

The table lists this clonotype with many counts. This rearrangement joins TRBV25-1 to TRBJ2-3; the D gene is possibly TRBD2 (5 bases). Trimming took off 2 bases at V and 1 base at J, with 19 bases between the two ends. Germline CDR1 reads MGHDK; CDR2 reads SYGVNS. The CDR3 totals 18 residues. The DNA for the CDR3 is TGTGCCAGCAGTGAAGGAACTAGAACTTTCAAACGCACAGATACGCAGTATTTT. Protein sequence: CASSEGTRTFKRTDTQYF.

This clonotype was recorded a few times. The V call is TRBV4-2, the J call TRBJ2-3, with D perhaps TRBD2 (6 bases). The CDR3 spans 19 residues. Per germline, CDR1 LGHNA and CDR2 YNFKEQ. Trimming left V 1 base short and J 5 bases short, with 25 bases between. Here the CDR3 DNA reads TGTGCCAGCAGCCAAGCGAGATGGCTGAGGGAGGAAGGGTTAGATACGCAGTATTTT. Its translation: CASSQARWLREEGLDTQYF.

The table lists this clonotype with many counts. The V gene is TRBV4-3, the J gene TRBJ2-1; no clear D gene. The CDR3 runs to 16 residues. V shed 0 bases and J shed 5 bases, with 14 bases lying between them. Germline assignment: CDR1 LGHNA and CDR2 YSLEER. The chain's CDR3 is CASSQEERFVDNEQFF. Written as DNA, the CDR3 is TGCGCCAGCAGCCAAGAGGAGAGGTTCGTCGACAATGAGCAGTTCTTC.

This clonotype was counted at least ten times. J is TRBJ2-7 and V is TRBV10-3; D might be TRBD1 or TRBD2, each matching 6 bases. Germline V gene lookup returns CDR1 ENHRY and CDR2 SYGVKD. CDR3 length: 14 amino acids. Trimming cost V 7 bases and J 0 bases, with 13 bases left between them. The CDR3 protein is CAIKGEVFSYEQYF. As DNA, the CDR3 is TGTGCCATCAAGGGGGAGGTTTTCTCCTACGAGCAGTACTTC.

The gene calls are TRBV12-3 or TRBV12-4 and TRBJ1-5; tentative D call: TRBD1 (5 bases). With 6 bases removed from V and 6 bases from J, the gap between germline ends came to 12 bases. The CDR3 length is 13 residues. The CDR3 sequence is CASRLSGSQPQHF. In DNA form, the CDR3 reads TGTGCCAGCAGGCTCTCAGGGAGTCAGCCCCAGCATTTT.

There are many counts of this clonotype. The rearrangement uses TRBV11-1 and TRBJ2-3; 9 bases line up with TRBD2. Trimming at V came to 5 bases and at J to 3 bases, leaving 6 bases not matched to a gene. The CDR3 totals 15 residues. Germline loops: CDR1 SGHAT, CDR2 FQDESV (reference sequence). This CDR3 reads CASSPGSGRTDTQYF. Here the CDR3 DNA reads TGTGCCAGCAGCCCGGGGAGCGGGAGGACAGATACGCAGTATTTT.

This clonotype occurred a few times. The chain recombines TRBV6-5 with TRBJ1-3; D is uncertain. The V end lost 0 bases, the J end lost 0 bases, and 6 bases lay between the germline ends. The germline CDR1 and CDR2 sequences are MNHEY and SVGAGI. CDR3 length equals 15 residues. CDR3 DNA: TGTGCCAGCAGTTACTCGTGGGACTCTGGAAACACCATATATTTT. Translated, it gives CASSYSWDSGNTIYF.

In this sample, this clonotype turned up many times. The chain employs TRBV5-6 and TRBJ2-4; possibly TRBD1 for D (6 bases). V was clipped by 1 base and J by 3 bases, with 14 bases between them. CDR3 length: 16 amino acids. Germline V CDR1 and CDR2: SGHDT, YYEEEE. CDR3 sequence (DNA): TGTGCCAGCAGCTTGAACAGGGTACGGGACAAAAACATTCAGTACTTC. Encoded protein: CASSLNRVRDKNIQYF.

In this sample, this clonotype turned up many times. The chain recombines TRBV29-1 with TRBJ2-7; maybe TRBD1 (5 bases). Germline values: CDR1 SQVTM, CDR2 ANQGSEA. The length of the CDR3 is 13 residues. Trimming shortened V by 5 bases and J by 0 bases, and 11 bases separated the two germline ends. The CDR3, as DNA: TGCAGCGTTACAACAGGAAACTCCTACGAGCAGTACTTC. Translated: CSVTTGNSYEQYF.

This clonotype was detected only a few times. This chain joins TRBV5-6 and TRBJ2-3; 14 nucleotides agree with TRBD2. The trim removed 2 bases at V and 4 bases at J, leaving 3 bases unmatched. Germline V gene sequence: CDR1 SGHDT, CDR2 YYEEEE. The CDR3 covers 16 residues. CDR3 sequence: CASSFGLAGGADTQYF. The CDR3 DNA reads as TGTGCCAGCAGCTTTGGACTAGCGGGAGGAGCAGATACGCAGTATTTT.

This clonotype was seen many times. The CDR3 region is CASSFGGRGYTF. CDR3 nucleotides: TGCGCCAGCAGCTTCGGGGGCCGTGGCTACACCTTC. V is TRBV5-1 and J is TRBJ1-2; perhaps TRBD1 as D (6 bases). Trimming removed 2 bases from V and 7 bases from J, with 9 bases in between. The germline V gene has CDR1 SGHRS and CDR2 YFSETQ. This CDR3 is 12 amino acids long.

This clonotype showed up many times. The gene calls are TRBV3-1 and TRBJ1-3; weak D call: TRBD1 (6 bases). The CDR3 sequence is 16 residues long. The V end lost 4 bases, the J end lost 1 base, and 14 bases lay between the germline ends. The V gene's germline CDR1 is LGHDT and CDR2 YNNKEL (reference sequence). The CDR3 loop is CASSRRSGQSGNTIYF. CDR3 DNA: TGTGCCAGCAGCCGGCGAAGCGGACAGTCTGGAAACACCATATATTTT. Looking up the rest from reference TRBV3-1 and TRBJ1-3 gives the full variable domain: DTAVSQTPKYLVTQMGNDKSIKCEQNLGHDTMYWYKQDSKKFLKIMFSYNNKELIINETVPNRFSPKSPDKAHLNLHINSLELGDSAVYFCASSRRSGQSGNTIYFGEGSWLTVV.

This clonotype occurred a few times. Here the CDR3 DNA reads TGTGCCACCAGTGATCCGCGGAGAGCTAACTATGGCTACACCTTC. This gives the protein CATSDPRRANYGYTF. The rearrangement links TRBV24-1 to TRBJ1-2; D unclear. Looked up from germline, CDR1 is KGHDR and CDR2 is SFDVKD. The CDR3 extends over 15 amino acids. V was cut by 3 bases and J by 0 bases, with 10 bases left in between.

V is TRBV5-6 and J is TRBJ1-3; D is unresolved. This CDR3 is built from 13 residues. Germline V gene lookup returns CDR1 SGHDT and CDR2 YYEEEE. V lost 1 base, J lost 4 bases, and 6 bases lay in between. The CDR3 is CASSLNRGNTIYF. The DNA for the CDR3 is TGTGCCAGCAGCTTGAATCGGGGAAACACCATATATTTT.

This clonotype was recorded many times. V usage is TRBV4-2 and J usage is TRBJ2-2, with D maybe TRBD1 (5 bases). The CDR3 spans 16 residues. The ends were cut back, 0 bases at V and 6 bases at J, with 14 bases in the middle. Germline CDR1 is LGHNA and CDR2 is YNFKEQ. This CDR3 is CASSQDRAGWAGELFF. DNA of the CDR3: TGTGCCAGCAGCCAAGATAGAGCAGGGTGGGCCGGGGAGCTGTTTTTT.

The CDR3 DNA follows: TGTGCCAGCAGTTTCGACGGAGGGAACACTGAAGCTTTCTTT. Amino acids: CASSFDGGNTEAFF. The V and J genes are TRBV6-2 or TRBV6-3 and TRBJ1-1; D call uncertain. The CDR3 contains 14 residues. V was trimmed by 4 bases and J by 1 base, leaving 10 bases between them. Looked up from germline, CDR1 is MNHEY and CDR2 is SVGEGT.

This clonotype has at least ten counts. The chain has TRBV7-9 and TRBJ2-1; 12 bases are shared with TRBD2. Germline CDR1 SEHNR, CDR2 FQNEAQ (reference sequence). V shed 2 bases and J 10 bases; nucleotides not matched to a gene: 6. CDR3 length: 15 residues. This CDR3 is CASSLRLAGAGEQFF. The CDR3 DNA sequence: TGTGCCAGCAGCTTAAGACTAGCGGGAGCTGGGGAGCAGTTCTTC.

This clonotype has a count of ten or more. The chain carries TRBV5-1 and TRBJ2-1, with 8 positions matching TRBD1. V lost 4 bases, J lost 5 bases, and 20 bases stayed unmatched. This CDR3 is built from 19 residues. CDR1 and CDR2 (germline): SGHRS, YFSETQ. The CDR3 DNA is TGCGCCAGCAGCCGTCTCATTCCTTCGTCAGGGGGCCGAGACAATGAGCAGTTCTTC. Translating gives CASSRLIPSSGGRDNEQFF.

V gene TRBV24-1 combines with J gene TRBJ1-2; the D is unclear. CDR1 and CDR2 (germline): KGHDR, SFDVKD. Trimming left V 2 bases short and J 4 bases short, with 10 bases between. The CDR3 runs to 14 residues. CDR3 sequence: CATSDSENIYGYTF. As DNA, the CDR3 is TGTGCCACCAGTGATTCCGAAAACATCTATGGCTACACCTTC.

This clonotype was recorded at least ten times. The V call is TRBV11-2, the J call TRBJ1-2; D may be TRBD1 (6 bases). Trimming took 5 bases from V and 3 from J, leaving 22 bases between them. CDR3 length equals 17 residues. The germline V gene encodes CDR1 SGHAT and CDR2 FQNNGV. The CDR3 nucleotides are TGTGCCAGCAGCCCCTTTAAACTGCGGGACATCTACTATGGCTACACCTTC. Translated, it gives CASSPFKLRDIYYGYTF. Variable domain in full (rest from reference TRBV11-2 and TRBJ1-2): EAGVAQSPRYKIIEKRQSVAFWCNPISGHATLYWYQQILGQGPKLLIQFQNNGVVDDSQLPKDRFSAERLKGVDSTLKIQPAKLEDSAVYLCASSPFKLRDIYYGYTFGSGTRLTVV.

This clonotype has at least ten counts. This sequence joins TRBV12-3 or TRBV12-4 and TRBJ1-1; perhaps TRBD1 as D (6 bases). V was clipped by 6 bases and J by 6 bases, with 14 bases between them. This CDR3 comprises 13 residues. The CDR3 sequence: CASRIAGDPEAFF. The CDR3 DNA reads TGTGCCAGCAGGATCGCAGGGGACCCTGAAGCTTTCTTT.

This clonotype was seen repeatedly, ten times or more. The gene calls are TRBV20-1 and TRBJ2-7; D gene ambiguous. Between the trimmed V and J ends, which lost 6 bases and 6 bases, there was a span of 12 bases. This CDR3 contains 11 residues. Germline CDR1 DFQATT, CDR2 SNEGSKA (reference sequence). The CDR3 nucleotides read TGCAGTGCCGGACCTTCGGTCGAGCAGTACTTC. It yields the protein CSAGPSVEQYF.

This chain connects TRBV20-1 to TRBJ2-5, with D tentatively TRBD1 (6 bases). This CDR3 has 14 amino acids. Germline loops: CDR1 DFQATT, CDR2 SNEGSKA (reference sequence). Trimming left V 0 bases short and J 9 bases short, with 17 bases between. CDR3 amino acids: CSARDPMLKGAQYF. CDR3 bases: TGCAGTGCTAGAGATCCCATGCTAAAGGGGGCCCAGTACTTC.

This clonotype was counted only a few times. The CDR3 here is CASSGAWTGELFF. CDR3 coding DNA: TGTGCCAGCAGTGGGGCGTGGACCGGGGAGCTGTTTTTT. V and J are TRBV6-5 and TRBJ2-2; D might be TRBD1 (5 bases). Trimming removed 5 bases at V and 5 bases at J, with 9 bases between. The CDR3 sequence is 13 residues long. Germline lookup yields CDR1 MNHEY and CDR2 SVGAGI.